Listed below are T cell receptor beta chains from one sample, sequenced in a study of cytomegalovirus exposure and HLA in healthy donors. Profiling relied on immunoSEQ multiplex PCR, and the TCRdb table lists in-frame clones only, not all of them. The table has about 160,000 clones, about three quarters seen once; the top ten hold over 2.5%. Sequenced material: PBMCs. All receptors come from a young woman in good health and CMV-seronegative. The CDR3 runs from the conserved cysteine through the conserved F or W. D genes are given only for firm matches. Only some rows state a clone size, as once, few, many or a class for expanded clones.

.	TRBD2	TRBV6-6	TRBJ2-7	CASSTSGRYEQYF	TGTGCCAGCAGTACTAGCGGACGCTACGAGCAGTACTTC
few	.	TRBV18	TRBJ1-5	CASSPGGMDQPQHF	TGTGCCAGCTCACCGGGGGGGATGGATCAGCCCCAGCATTTT
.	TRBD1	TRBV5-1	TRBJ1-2	CASTRDRNYGYTF	TGCGCCAGCACTAGGGACAGGAACTATGGCTACACCTTC
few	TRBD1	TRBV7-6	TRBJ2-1	CASSQAPGQETYNEQFF	TGTGCCAGCAGCCAAGCACCGGGACAGGAGACCTACAATGAGCAGTTCTTC
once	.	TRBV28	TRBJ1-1	CASSPMGGEAFF	TGTGCCAGCAGTCCCATGGGGGGTGAAGCTTTCTTT
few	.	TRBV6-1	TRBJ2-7	CASSQGLGQTYEQYF	TGTGCCAGCAGTCAGGGTTTGGGACAAACCTACGAGCAGTACTTC
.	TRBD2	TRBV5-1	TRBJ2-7	CASSLERTSGNEQYF	TGCGCCAGCAGCTTGGAACGGACTAGCGGGAACGAGCAGTACTTC
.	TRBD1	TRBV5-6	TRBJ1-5	CASSRGTARNQPQHF	TGTGCCAGCAGCCGAGGGACAGCCAGAAATCAGCCCCAGCATTTT
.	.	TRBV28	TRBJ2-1	CASRVGGYNEQFF	TGTGCCAGCAGGGTCGGTGGCTACAATGAGCAGTTCTTC
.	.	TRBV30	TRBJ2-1	CAWSPSSYNEQFF	TGTGCCTGGAGTCCGAGCTCCTACAATGAGCAGTTCTTC
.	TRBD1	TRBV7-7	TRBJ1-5	CASSGGTDQPQHF	TGTGCCAGCAGCGGAGGGACAGATCAGCCCCAGCATTTT
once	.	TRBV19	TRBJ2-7	CASSAGMTYEQYF	TGTGCCAGTAGCGCAGGTATGACCTACGAGCAGTACTTC
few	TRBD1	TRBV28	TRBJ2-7	CASNQGDSYEQYF	TGTGCCAGCAACCAGGGGGACTCCTACGAGCAGTACTTC
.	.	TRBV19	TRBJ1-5	CASSMPRDSNQPQHF	TGTGCCAGTAGTATGCCCAGGGATAGCAATCAGCCCCAGCATTTT
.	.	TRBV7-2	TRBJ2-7	CASSPTRERYEQYF	TGTGCCAGCAGCCCCACCCGGGAGCGATACGAGCAGTACTTC
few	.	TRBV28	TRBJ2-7	CASSTPLVYEQYF	TGTGCCAGCAGTACCCCCTTAGTCTACGAGCAGTACTTC
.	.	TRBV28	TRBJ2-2	CASIDPGLTGELFF	TGTGCCAGCATCGACCCCGGACTGACCGGGGAGCTGTTTTTT
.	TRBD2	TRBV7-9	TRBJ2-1	CASSPLTSGGNNEQFF	TGTGCCAGCAGCCCACTTACTAGCGGGGGTAACAATGAGCAGTTCTTC
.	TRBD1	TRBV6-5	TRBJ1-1	CASSGQGAGEAFF	TGTGCCAGCAGTGGACAGGGGGCAGGAGAAGCTTTCTTT
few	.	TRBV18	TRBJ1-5	CASSPEPDQPQHF	TGTGCCAGCTCACCGGAGCCGGATCAGCCCCAGCATTTT
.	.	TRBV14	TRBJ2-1	CASSQDWGDSPFF	TGTGCCAGCAGCCAAGATTGGGGGGACAGTCCGTTCTTC
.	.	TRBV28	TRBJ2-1	CASTLRGNEQFF	TGTGCCAGCACCCTTAGGGGGAATGAGCAGTTCTTC
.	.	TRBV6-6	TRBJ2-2	CASSYRDTGELFF	TGTGCCAGCAGTTACCGGGACACCGGGGAGCTGTTTTTT
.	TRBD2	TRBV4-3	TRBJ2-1	CASSQFPGLAGHNEQFF	TGCGCCAGCAGCCAGTTTCCCGGACTAGCGGGCCACAATGAGCAGTTCTTC
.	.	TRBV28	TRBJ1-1	CASSPSVGPMNTEAFF	TGTGCCAGCAGTCCGTCAGTTGGGCCGATGAACACTGAAGCCTTCTTT
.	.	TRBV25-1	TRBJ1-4	CASSEEGRKLFF	TGTGCCAGCAGTGAGGAGGGTAGAAAACTGTTTTTT
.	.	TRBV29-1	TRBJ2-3	CSVEDRDYTQYF	TGCAGCGTTGAAGATCGGGATTATACGCAGTATTTT
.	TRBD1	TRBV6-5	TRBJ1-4	CASSYRDRGGDEKLFF	TGTGCCAGCAGTTACCGCGACAGGGGAGGTGATGAAAAACTGTTTTTT
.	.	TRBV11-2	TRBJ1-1	CASSVGQRLTEAFF	TGTGCCAGCAGCGTAGGACAGCGTTTAACTGAAGCTTTCTTT
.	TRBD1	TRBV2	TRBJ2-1	CASNSMYGTGSEQFF	TGTGCCAGCAACTCCATGTACGGGACAGGGAGCGAGCAGTTCTTC